This T cell receptor beta chain appears in the sequencing data of a study of blood T cell repertoires in COVID-19. In the study overall: Sites in the United States, Italy and Spain provided acute and convalescent COVID-19 samples. The analysed material was cDNA or gDNA that came from T cells, B-cell-depleted T cells, or PBMCs.

From germline, CDR1 is SGHAT and CDR2 FQNNGV. V lost 5 bases and J lost 5; bases outside the gene matches: 8. CDR3 length equals 14 residues. Original processing methods: Nucleated cell counts were estimated from reference gene primer amplification. TCRdb keeps only in-frame clones here, not all; method: immunoSEQ multiplex PCR. Clone size and V and J calls were adopted from that table, with D and trimming inferred from the DNA. The sample lists 65,000 to 70,000 clones, around 90% occurring once. The source material was peripheral blood. V gene TRBV11-2 combines with J gene TRBJ1-1, with 7 bases fitting TRBD1. The sequence came from a human donor with active COVID-19. The donor label of this sample is uncertain. The CDR3 bases are TGTGCCAGCAGCAAGCGACAGGGTGGTACTGAAGCTTTCTTT. Its translation is CASSKRQGGTEAFF.